The entry below gives a single TCR beta chain sequence along with its context. The data are from a study of blood T cell repertoires in COVID-19. V was shortened by 7 bases and J by 6 bases, with 16 bases between the two germline ends. Germline V lookup: CDR1 LNHDA, CDR2 SQIVND (reference sequence). There are 15 residues in the CDR3. Generated by immunoSEQ multiplex PCR, the TCRdb table keeps only in-frame clones and is missing some. The sample yields under 85,000 clones, roughly 90% seen once. The clonotype comes from a man at least 80 years old in a cohort sampled during active COVID-19. What was sequenced was peripheral blood. This chain uses TRBV19 with TRBJ1-6; D is undetermined. The CDR3 DNA reads TGTGCCAGTACGGTCGGCCGGGTGGGTAATTCACCCCTCCACTTT. Translated, it gives CASTVGRVGNSPLHF.